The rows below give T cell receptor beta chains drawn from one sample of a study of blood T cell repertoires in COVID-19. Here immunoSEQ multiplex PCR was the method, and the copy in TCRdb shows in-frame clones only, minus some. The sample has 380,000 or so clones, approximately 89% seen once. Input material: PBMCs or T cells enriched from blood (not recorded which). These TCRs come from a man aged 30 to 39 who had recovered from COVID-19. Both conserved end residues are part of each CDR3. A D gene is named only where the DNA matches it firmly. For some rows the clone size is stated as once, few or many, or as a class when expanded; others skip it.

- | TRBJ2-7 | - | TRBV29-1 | TGCAGCGTTGAGACTTGGGGCCTCACGGGGCAGTACTTC | CSVETWGLTGQYF
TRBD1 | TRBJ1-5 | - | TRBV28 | TGTGCCAGCCTACTGGCCGGGACAGGGTATGATCAGCCCCAGCATTTT | CASLLAGTGYDQPQHF
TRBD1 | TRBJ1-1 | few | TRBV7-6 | TGTGCCAGCAGCCCAGACAGGGGGTACACTGAAGCTTTCTTT | CASSPDRGYTEAFF
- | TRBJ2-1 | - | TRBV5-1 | TGCGCCAGCAGCTTGGTAAATAATGAGCAGTTCTTC | CASSLVNNEQFF
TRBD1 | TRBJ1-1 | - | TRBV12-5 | TGTGCTAGTGCCTTTGGCCGGGACAGAGACACTGAAGCTTTCTTT | CASAFGRDRDTEAFF
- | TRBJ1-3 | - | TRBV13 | TGTGCCAGCAGCTTAGAAGACAGCGGAAACACCATATATTTT | CASSLEDSGNTIYF
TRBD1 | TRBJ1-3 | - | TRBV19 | TGTGCCAGTAGTTCATCATCGGACAGGGCTGGAAACACCATATATTTT | CASSSSSDRAGNTIYF
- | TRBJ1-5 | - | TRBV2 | TGTGCCAGCAGCAGGGCCCTGAGCAATCAGCCCCAGCATTTT | CASSRALSNQPQHF
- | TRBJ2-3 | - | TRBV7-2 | TGTGCCAGCAGCCTCCGGCCCAGCGGAGGCACAGATACGCAGTATTTT | CASSLRPSGGTDTQYF
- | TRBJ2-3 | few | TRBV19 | TGTGCCAGTACCAGAGGTGGCAGGGTGGCAGATACGCAGTATTTT | CASTRGGRVADTQYF
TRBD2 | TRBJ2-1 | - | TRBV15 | TGTGCCACCAGAGTTGGCGGGGGGGCCTCCTACAATGAGCAGTTCTTC | CATRVGGGASYNEQFF
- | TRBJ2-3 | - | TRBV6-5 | TGTGCCAGCACCGCGAGGGAATCAGATACGCAGTATTTT | CASTARESDTQYF
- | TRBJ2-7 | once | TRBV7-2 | TGTGCCAGCAGCTTAGGGCCCCCGAAAGGGGATGAGCAGTACTTC | CASSLGPPKGDEQYF
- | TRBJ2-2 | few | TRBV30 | TGTGCCTGGAGTTGGGGAGTTCCAACCGGGGAGCTGTTTTTT | CAWSWGVPTGELFF
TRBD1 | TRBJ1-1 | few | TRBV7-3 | TGTGCCAGCAGCCCCCTGGGACAGGGGACGGGAGGTGTCACTGAAGCTTTCTTT | CASSPLGQGTGGVTEAFF
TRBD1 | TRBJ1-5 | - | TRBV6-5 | TGTGCCAGCGCCCCCGGGGGACAGGGCTCTCAGCCCCAGCATTTT | CASAPGGQGSQPQHF
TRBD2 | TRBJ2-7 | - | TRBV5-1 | TGCGCCAGCAGCTTGGAAGGGACTACCTACGAGCAGTACTTC | CASSLEGTTYEQYF
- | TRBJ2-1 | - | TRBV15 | TGTGCCACCAGCAGAGATAGGGGCGAACAGTTCTTC | CATSRDRGEQFF
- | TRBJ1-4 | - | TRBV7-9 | TGTGCCAGCAGCACCCGGGGGGCCCATGAAAAACTGTTTTTT | CASSTRGAHEKLFF
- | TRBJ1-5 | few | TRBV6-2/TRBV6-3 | TGTGCCAGCAGTTACCAGGGTAATCAGCCCCAGCATTTT | CASSYQGNQPQHF
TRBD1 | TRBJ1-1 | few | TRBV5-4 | TGTGCCAGCAGCTTGGCCGGGACAGGGGGCGCGGGCTCTGAAGCTTTCTTT | CASSLAGTGGAGSEAFF
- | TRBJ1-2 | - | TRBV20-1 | TGCAGTGCTAATACAGAGAATGGCTACACCTTC | CSANTENGYTF
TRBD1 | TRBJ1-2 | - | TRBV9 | TGTGCCAGCAGCGCAGATCCCCGACAGGGTGGCGGCTACACCTTC | CASSADPRQGGGYTF
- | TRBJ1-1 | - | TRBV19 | TGTGCCAGTAGCTCCCTAGGATATGCGAACACTGAAGCTTTCTTT | CASSSLGYANTEAFF
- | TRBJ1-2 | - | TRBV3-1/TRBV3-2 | TGTGCCAGCAGCCAATTCAATTCTGGGAGGGCCACGGGCTACACCTTC | CASSQFNSGRATGYTF
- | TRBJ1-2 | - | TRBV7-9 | TGTGCCAGCAGCTCACCGACCCGGGACACCAGTGAAGTTAACTATGGCTACACCTTC | CASSSPTRDTSEVNYGYTF
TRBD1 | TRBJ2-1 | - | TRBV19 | TGTGCCAGTACGCGGGACAGGGTAGCGGCACCCACATACAATGAGCAGTTCTTC | CASTRDRVAAPTYNEQFF
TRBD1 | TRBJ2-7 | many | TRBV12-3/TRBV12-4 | TGTGCCAGCAGTCCTGAGACAGGGATCGAGCAGTACTTC | CASSPETGIEQYF
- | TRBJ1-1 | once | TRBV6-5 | TGTGCCACCGCAGCGGGGAACACTGAAGCTTTCTTT | CATAAGNTEAFF
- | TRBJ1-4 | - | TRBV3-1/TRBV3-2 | TGTGCCAGCAGCGTAGGCGGGGCTGTTGAAAAACTGTTTTTT | CASSVGGAVEKLFF
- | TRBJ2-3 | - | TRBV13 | TGTGCCAGCAGTACGGGCACAGATACGCAGTATTTT | CASSTGTDTQYF
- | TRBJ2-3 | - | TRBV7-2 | TGTGCCAGCAGCTTAGCCAGCGGGAGCACAGATACGCAGTATTTT | CASSLASGSTDTQYF
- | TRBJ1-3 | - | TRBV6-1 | TGTGCCAGCAGTGCGTCCCTCACGGACTGGTGGAACACCATATATTTT | CASSASLTDWWNTIYF
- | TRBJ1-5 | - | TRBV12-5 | TGTGCTAGTGGTTTGCTTAGCAATCAGCCCCAGCATTTT | CASGLLSNQPQHF
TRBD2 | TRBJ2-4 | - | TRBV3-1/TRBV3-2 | TGTGCCAGCAGCCTCGGACTAGCGGGGGGGCGAGCCAAAAACATTCAGTACTTC | CASSLGLAGGRAKNIQYF